This TCR beta chain was identified during a study of cytomegalovirus exposure and HLA in healthy donors. The V gene lost 6 bases and the J gene lost 7 bases, with 6 bases spanning the gap. The CDR3 has 11 amino acids. CDR1 is MDHEN, CDR2 SYDVKM, per germline. PCR primers comprised 60 Vbeta and 13 Jbeta primers. Assay used: immunoSEQ multiplex PCR; TCRdb lists only in-frame clones, some missing. There are about 210,000 clones in the sample; roughly nine tenths occur only once, and about 1.1% lies in the top ten. This chain connects TRBV28 to TRBJ2-2, with a tentative D call TRBD2 (5 bases). Sample: PBMCs. This sequence was found in a boy between 2 and 10 years old in good health and CMV-seronegative. CDR3 DNA: TGTGCCAGCAGGGGGAGCGGGGAGCTGTTTTTT. Its translation is CASRGSGELFF.